These T cell receptor beta chains were read from a single sample in a study of T cell changes during pregnancy in multiple sclerosis. TCRdb's table, derived via immunoSEQ multiplex PCR, lists solely in-frame clones and lacks some. The data contain around 70,000 clones, about 90% of them seen just once; the ten biggest clones take up over 1.3%. The sample here was peripheral blood, taken after pregnancy. The receptor set was obtained from a female donor with multiple sclerosis, enrolled in a pregnancy study. Each CDR3 is given without its conserved first and last residue. D genes are given only for firm matches.

v_call d_call cdr3_aa
TRBV9 TRBD2 ASSEGGGRVEQY
TRBV5-1 NA ASSSTVNTEAF
TRBV4-3 TRBD2 ASSQEGAGESETQY
TRBV11-2 NA ASSPRGTRSGANVLT
TRBV5-4 NA ASSRGLEVYEQY
TRBV19 TRBD1 ASSRDRVFAF
TRBV2 NA ASSVQTGYNEKLF
TRBV4-2 NA ASSLNPKEETQY
TRBV18 NA ASSPRSEETQY
TRBV28 NA ASSGGALNTEAF
TRBV30 NA AWGQRGRGYT
TRBV10-3 NA AISEQVPPEFYGYT
TRBV18 TRBD2 ASSPPGLAGTYEQY
TRBV10-1 TRBD1 ASSVRDREYYEQF
TRBV19 NA ASSPRTDNDPSYRTDTQY
TRBV28 TRBD2 ASSFGGSSHEQY
TRBV7-9 TRBD2 ASSLDSGRSHEQF
TRBV30 NA AEEGGGWRCTDQPQH
TRBV5-5 TRBD1 ASSRYQGAGSNQPQH
TRBV18 TRBD2 ASSPPGDYSETQY
TRBV7-6 NA ASSLNNRGKNQPQH
TRBV6-1 NA ASSTNQPQH
TRBV28 TRBD2 ASSRRAGEYEQY
TRBV9 TRBD1 ASSVSQGTEAF
TRBV7-2 NA ASSFFGENIQY
TRBV5-1 NA ASSGGDVMNTEAF
TRBV7-3 TRBD2 ASSSGLGQETQY
TRBV9 NA ASSAYRVTRSNEQF
TRBV9 NA ASSVTDFSLGYT
TRBV5-1 TRBD2 ASRLTGTSDYEQY
TRBV28 NA ASAQDSGANVLT
TRBV19 NA ASSIGPGVNEQF
TRBV2 TRBD1 ASTREGATNTEAF
TRBV7-2 TRBD2 ASSLVGGSYEQY
TRBV7-9 NA ASSRTIQGGKLF
TRBV6-6 NA ASSYGSHNEQF
TRBV14 NA ASSQDLGRGNYGYT
TRBV7-9 NA ASSLNTGNTIY
TRBV6-6 TRBD2 ASSNQAGAYEQY
TRBV2 NA ASSLTDTQY
TRBV4-1 TRBD2 ASSQAFLSGGTDTQY
TRBV30 NA AWSVKNTEAF
TRBV25-1 NA ASSPRVTNYGYT
TRBV29-1 NA SGPRGSEDNEQF
TRBV10-3 TRBD2 AISGGLAGGSADTQY
TRBV15 TRBD2 ATSQAGGNNEQF
TRBV11-2 TRBD2 ASSTLAGGVGELF
TRBV19 TRBD1 ASSIGQGVGDEQF
TRBV2 TRBD1 ASKQGALDTEAF
TRBV19 TRBD1 ASSQGVEQPQH